What follows are 15 T cell receptor beta chains derived from one specimen sequenced in a study of cytomegalovirus exposure and HLA in healthy donors. The PCR contained 60 Vbeta and 13 Jbeta primers. Sequencing was performed with immunoSEQ multiplex PCR; in TCRdb, only in-frame clones are kept and a portion is missing. The table shows roughly 87,000 clones, with roughly 77% occurring only once. Sequencing input: PBMCs. The receptors come from a woman in her thirties or forties in good health and CMV-seropositive.

The CDR3 sequence: CASSFEILPGLYTGELFF. CDR3 in DNA: TGTGCCAGCAGCTTTGAGATCCTACCGGGACTTTACACCGGGGAGCTGTTTTTT. The chain uses TRBV12-1 and TRBJ2-2; the table assigns TRBD2, which was not confirmed against the DNA. TRBV12-1 is designated a pseudogene. This CDR3 comprises 18 residues.

This chain connects TRBV7-2 to TRBJ1-2; 10 positions match TRBD1. In germline, CDR1 is SGHTA, CDR2 FQGNSA. This CDR3 is built from 14 residues. V lost 5 bases to trimming and J lost 6 bases; unmatched junction nucleotides: 6. The CDR3 protein is CASSLDGTGDGYTF. CDR3 in DNA: TGTGCCAGCAGCCTAGACGGGACAGGGGATGGCTACACCTTC.

The chain links TRBV27 to TRBJ2-5, with 10 bases aligning to TRBD1. The end of the DNA aligns better with TRBJ2-7, so the J call may be wrong. Germline V gene lookup returns CDR1 MNHEY and CDR2 SMNVEV (reference sequence). The CDR3 spans 14 residues. The CDR3 DNA sequence: TGTGCCAGCAGTCCGGGACAGGGGTGGTACGAGCAGTACTTC. Translated, it gives CASSPGQGWYEQYF.

The rearrangement joins TRBV23-1 to TRBJ1-5, with D perhaps TRBD1 (6 bases). TRBV23-1 is flagged as an ORF with uncertain function. V was trimmed by 3 bases and J by 7 bases, leaving 13 bases between them. This CDR3 contains 14 residues. The CDR3 is CASSQSTGLQPQHF. The CDR3 nucleotides read TGCGCCAGCAGTCAGTCTACAGGGCTACAGCCCCAGCATTTT.

The chain has TRBV27 and TRBJ1-5, with D maybe TRBD1 (6 bases). Germline V lookup: CDR1 MNHEY, CDR2 SMNVEV (reference sequence). Trimming took 4 bases from V and 5 from J, leaving 15 bases between them. The CDR3 extends over 15 amino acids. The CDR3 nucleotides read TGTGCCAGCAGTTGGTGGGGGGGCGATGATCAGCCCCAGCATTTT. This gives the protein CASSWWGGDDQPQHF.

The chain carries TRBV11-2 and TRBJ2-7; 8 bases are a match to TRBD2. The CDR3 runs to 17 residues. V shed 1 base and J 5 bases; nucleotides not matched to a gene: 13. Germline V lookup: CDR1 SGHAT, CDR2 FQNNGV. As DNA, the CDR3 is TGTGCCAGCAGCTTAGTTGGCTCTGCGGGAGGATCCCACGAGCAGTACTTC. Protein product: CASSLVGSAGGSHEQYF.

The rearrangement links TRBV4-2 to TRBJ2-1; 12 bases fit TRBD2. Germline V gives CDR1 LGHNA, CDR2 YNFKEQ. Trimming cost V 3 bases and J 0 bases; bases outside gene matches: 6. The CDR3 consists of 18 residues. For the CDR3, the DNA is TGTGCCAGCAGCCAGCCTGGACTAGCGGGGAGCTCCTACAATGAGCAGTTCTTC. Translation: CASSQPGLAGSSYNEQFF.

This chain joins TRBV27 and TRBJ1-5, with 7 bases fitting TRBD1. This CDR3 is built from 15 residues. Germline V lookup: CDR1 MNHEY, CDR2 SMNVEV (reference sequence). The ends lost 5 bases at V and 4 bases at J; junction bases unmatched: 8. The CDR3 reads CASSLSTGINQPQHF. In DNA, the CDR3 is TGTGCCAGCAGTCTCTCGACAGGGATAAATCAGCCCCAGCATTTT.

This clone showed up just a few times. The J gene is TRBJ1-5, the V gene TRBV19; D is possibly TRBD1 (5 bases). In germline, CDR1 is LNHDA, CDR2 SQIVND (reference sequence). The CDR3 extends over 15 amino acids. The V end was cut by 3 bases, the J end by 7 bases, with 16 bases between. The CDR3 sequence is CASSMFPRVGQPQHF. CDR3 coding DNA: TGTGCCAGTAGTATGTTTCCCAGGGTGGGCCAGCCCCAGCATTTT. The variable domain in full, with the rest retrieved from reference TRBV19 and TRBJ1-5, is DGGITQSPKYLFRKEGQNVTLSCEQNLNHDAMYWYRQDPGQGLRLIYYSQIVNDFQKGDIAEGYSVSREKKESFPLTVTSAQKNPTAFYLCASSMFPRVGQPQHFGDGTRLSIL.

This chain connects TRBV27 to TRBJ1-5; the match to TRBD1 covers 10 bases. CDR1 and CDR2 from the germline V gene are MNHEY and SMNVEV (reference sequence). The CDR3 covers 17 residues. The V segment lost 5 bases and the J segment 2 bases; nucleotides outside the gene matches: 9. The CDR3 region is CASSPGQGIEGNQPQHF. For the CDR3, the DNA is TGTGCCAGCAGTCCGGGACAGGGGATCGAAGGCAATCAGCCCCAGCATTTT.

V gene TRBV10-3 combines with J gene TRBJ1-1; 10 bases align to TRBD1. The V gene end was trimmed by 4 bases and the J gene end by 3 bases; junction bases not matched to a gene: 5. This CDR3 has 15 amino acids. Germline lookup yields CDR1 ENHRY and CDR2 SYGVKD. CDR3 in DNA: TGTGCCATCAGTGGAACGGGACAGGGGCACACTGAAGCTTTCTTT. This translates into CAISGTGQGHTEAFF.

V is TRBV2 and J is TRBJ2-7; D not certain. V lost 3 bases to trimming and J lost 3 bases, with 6 bases between them. The CDR3 is 12 amino acids. Germline assignment: CDR1 SNHLY and CDR2 FYNNEI. The CDR3 DNA reads as TGTGCCAGCAGTGACTTTGTCTACGAGCAGTACTTC. This translates into CASSDFVYEQYF.

This clone appeared a few times. The V gene is TRBV7-2, the J gene TRBJ2-1; D is uncertain. Germline values: CDR1 SGHTA, CDR2 FQGNSA. With 6 bases removed from V and 7 bases from J, the gap between germline ends came to 13 bases. This CDR3 contains 13 residues. As DNA, the CDR3 is TGTGCCAGCAGGCGCTCGGGTATTAATGAGCAGTTCTTC. This sequence encodes CASRRSGINEQFF.

This clone occurred once. The J gene is TRBJ2-7, the V gene TRBV30; 8 bases line up with TRBD2. CDR1 is GTSNPN, CDR2 SVGIG, per germline (reference sequence). The V and J ends lost 8 bases and 4 bases, in that order; junction bases with no gene match: 10. The CDR3 contains 13 residues. The CDR3 reads CAGEIAGTYEQYF. DNA of the CDR3: TGTGCCGGGGAGATAGCGGGGACTTACGAGCAGTACTTC.

The chain uses TRBV2 and TRBJ1-2; 10 bases are a match to TRBD1. V was clipped by 6 bases and J by 2 bases; unmatched bases: 12. Germline V lookup: CDR1 SNHLY, CDR2 FYNNEI. The CDR3 extends over 17 amino acids. The CDR3 spells CASSPGTGVGRNYGYTF. The CDR3 DNA follows: TGTGCCAGCAGCCCCGGGACAGGGGTTGGCAGGAACTATGGCTACACCTTC.